One sample yielded the 25 T cell receptor beta chains listed below, sequenced in a study of blood T cell repertoires in COVID-19. The data were produced by immunoSEQ multiplex PCR, yet TCRdb's version contains in-frame clones alone and is incomplete. The sample includes around 400,000 clones, roughly 90% of them seen just once. Sequencing used PBMCs or T cells enriched from blood (not recorded which). These receptors were obtained from a woman under 30 who had been exposed to COVID-19.

This chain joins TRBV7-8 and TRBJ2-3; the match to TRBD2 covers 8 bases. With V trimmed by 5 bases and J by 0 bases, 7 bases remained unmatched. CDR3 size: 16 residues. Germline-derived CDR1 and CDR2 are SGHVS and FQNEAQ. The CDR3 loop reads CASSKPSGPSTDTQYF. The CDR3, as DNA: TGTGCCAGCAGCAAACCTAGCGGGCCGAGCACAGATACGCAGTATTTT.

This chain joins TRBV4-1 and TRBJ2-2; D is perhaps TRBD1 (6 bases). Germline V CDR1 and CDR2: MGHRA, YSYEKL. The CDR3 runs to 15 residues. V shed 1 base and J shed 5 bases, with 11 bases lying between them. The CDR3 DNA reads TGCGCCAGCAGCCAAGCGGGACACAAAACCGGGGAGCTGTTTTTT. It specifies CASSQAGHKTGELFF.

As for this clone: Compared with germline, one end of the junction differs, possibly owing to a read error. The V and J genes are TRBV28 and TRBJ1-1; D is possibly TRBD1 (5 bases). Germline loops: CDR1 MDHEN, CDR2 SYDVKM. The CDR3 covers 9 residues. The CDR3, as DNA: TGTGCCAGCAATCCGACAGAGATCTTT. This gives the protein CASNPTEIF.

The table lists this clone with a few counts. The chain couples TRBV4-2 to TRBJ2-1; no firm D call. The CDR3 covers 17 residues. Trimming stripped 2 bases from V and 0 bases from J, with 14 bases between. Germline assignment: CDR1 LGHNA and CDR2 YNFKEQ. The CDR3 protein is CASSQQGEASSYNEQFF. The CDR3 DNA is TGTGCCAGCAGCCAACAAGGAGAGGCTAGCTCCTACAATGAGCAGTTCTTC.

The chain employs TRBV5-1 and TRBJ2-1; 11 nucleotides line up with TRBD2. Per the germline V gene, CDR1 is SGHRS and CDR2 is YFSETQ. The V and J ends lost 3 bases and 9 bases, in that order; junction bases with no gene match: 8. The CDR3 sequence is 15 residues long. The CDR3: CASSSLAGGRPEQFF. CDR3 nucleotide sequence: TGCGCCAGCAGCTCCTTAGCGGGGGGGCGTCCTGAGCAGTTCTTC. The full variable domain, with the rest looked up from reference TRBV5-1 and TRBJ2-1, is KAGVTQTPRYLIKTRGQQVTLSCSPISGHRSVSWYQQTPGQGLQFLFEYFSETQRNKGNFPGRFSGRQFSNSRSEMNVSTLELGDSALYLCASSSLAGGRPEQFFGPGTRLTVL.

The chain couples TRBV18 to TRBJ2-7, with TRBD2 matching over 7 bases. The CDR3 extends over 14 amino acids. With 3 bases clipped from V and 5 bases from J, the junction kept 7 bases outside the gene matches. Per the germline V gene, CDR1 is KGHSH and CDR2 is LQKENI. In DNA, the CDR3 is TGTGCCAGCTCACCCGGGGCGGGAGCGAACGAGCAGTACTTC. Amino acids: CASSPGAGANEQYF.

In DNA form, the CDR3 reads TGTGCCAGCAGCCGGGACAGCTCCGCAACTAATGAAAAACTGTTTTTT. Translating it yields CASSRDSSATNEKLFF. This sequence joins TRBV6-2 or TRBV6-3 and TRBJ1-4; 7 bases line up with TRBD1. V lost 6 bases to trimming and J lost 0 bases; unmatched junction nucleotides: 7. Germline V gene lookup returns CDR1 MNHEY and CDR2 SVGEGT. CDR3 length equals 16 residues.

This chain uses TRBV9 with TRBJ2-2, with 7 bases lining up with TRBD2. The CDR3 contains 15 residues. V lost 3 bases and J lost 0; bases outside the gene matches: 2. Germline V gene lookup returns CDR1 SGDLS and CDR2 YYNGEE. CDR3 nucleotides: TGTGCCAGCAGCGCTGGACTAGCGAACACCGGGGAGCTGTTTTTT. This codes for CASSAGLANTGELFF. Filled out from reference TRBV9 and TRBJ2-2, the complete variable domain reads DSGVTQTPKHLITATGQRVTLRCSPRSGDLSVYWYQQSLDQGLQFLIQYYNGEERAKGNILERFSAQQFPDLHSELNLSSLELGDSALYFCASSAGLANTGELFFGEGSRLTVL.

The chain employs TRBV18 and TRBJ1-4; a weak D match, TRBD1 (5 bases). V was clipped by 0 bases and J by 5 bases, with 13 bases between them. The CDR3 totals 16 residues. Germline V gene lookup returns CDR1 KGHSH and CDR2 LQKENI. Here the CDR3 reads CASSPPLGGKNEKLFF. CDR3 in DNA: TGTGCCAGCTCACCACCGCTCGGGGGAAAAAATGAAAAACTGTTTTTT.

The genes are TRBV25-1 and TRBJ2-1, with 7 bases aligning to TRBD1. This CDR3 is 16 amino acids long. After removal of 4 bases from V and 2 bases from J, the junction contained 8 bases not matched to a gene. Germline assignment: CDR1 MGHDK and CDR2 SYGVNS. In DNA, the CDR3 is TGTGCCAGCAGTGGACCAACAGGGGTCGCCTACAATGAGCAGTTCTTC. It is translated as CASSGPTGVAYNEQFF. The whole variable domain, filled in from reference TRBV25-1 and TRBJ2-1, reads EADIYQTPRYLVIGTGKKITLECSQTMGHDKMYWYQQDPGMELHLIHYSYGVNSTEKGDLSSESTVSRIRTEHFPLTLESARPSHTSQYLCASSGPTGVAYNEQFFGPGTRLTVL.

This clone came up a few times. This sequence joins TRBV2 and TRBJ2-5, with 9 bases matching TRBD1. Trimming cost V 5 bases and J 5 bases; bases outside gene matches: 6. CDR3 length: 14 amino acids. Germline loops: CDR1 SNHLY, CDR2 FYNNEI. CDR3 sequence: CASSLTGGAETQYF. DNA for the CDR3: TGTGCCAGCAGTTTGACAGGGGGGGCGGAGACCCAGTACTTC.

CDR3 nucleotides: TGTGCCAGCAGAGAGACTAGCGGGGGCACAGATACGCAGTATTTT. This gives the protein CASRETSGGTDTQYF. The chain combines TRBV9 with TRBJ2-3; 11 bases are shared with TRBD2. Germline values: CDR1 SGDLS, CDR2 YYNGEE. V was pared by 5 bases and J by 1 base, with 3 bases of the junction left unmatched. There are 15 residues in the CDR3.

The V gene is TRBV23-1, the J gene TRBJ1-3, with TRBD1 identical over 9 bases. TRBV23-1 is annotated as an ORF whose role is uncertain. This CDR3 has 20 amino acids. V lost 2 bases to trimming and J lost 1 base; unmatched junction nucleotides: 15. The CDR3 spells CASSQANLTGQGVSGNTIYF. The CDR3 bases are TGCGCCAGCAGTCAAGCGAACTTAACGGGACAGGGTGTTTCTGGAAACACCATATATTTT.

The chain links TRBV5-1 to TRBJ1-6; 10 bases match TRBD1. Per germline, CDR1 SGHRS and CDR2 YFSETQ. This CDR3 spans 17 amino acids. V shed 4 bases and J 4 bases; nucleotides not matched to a gene: 8. The CDR3 region has the DNA TGCGCCAGCAGCACAAAGGGGACAGGGGAGTATAATTCACCCCTCCACTTT. Translating gives CASSTKGTGEYNSPLHF.

V gene TRBV28 combines with J gene TRBJ1-5; tentative D call: TRBD1 (6 bases). Between the trimmed V and J ends, which lost 3 bases and 3 bases, there was a span of 12 bases. The CDR3 sequence is 15 residues long. From germline, CDR1 is MDHEN and CDR2 SYDVKM. CDR3 nucleotide sequence: TGTGCCAGCAGTTTTCTCACAGGGTTCAATCAGCCCCAGCATTTT. As protein: CASSFLTGFNQPQHF. Looking up the rest from reference TRBV28 and TRBJ1-5 gives the full variable domain: DVKVTQSSRYLVKRTGEKVFLECVQDMDHENMFWYRQDPGLGLRLIYFSYDVKMKEKGDIPEGYSVSREKKERFSLILESASTNQTSMYLCASSFLTGFNQPQHFGDGTRLSIL.

The chain links TRBV19 to TRBJ2-7; 8 nucleotides match TRBD2. Trimming removed 6 bases from V and 1 base from J; junction bases left unmatched: 5. The CDR3 is 14 amino acids. Germline-derived CDR1 and CDR2 are LNHDA and SQIVND (reference sequence). The chain's CDR3 is CASRRSGASYEQYF. CDR3 nucleotide sequence: TGTGCCAGTAGACGTAGCGGGGCGTCCTACGAGCAGTACTTC.

Of note for this clone: Within the sample, other DNA sequences also encode this same CDR3. The J gene is TRBJ1-5, the V gene TRBV9; TRBD1 might be the D (6 bases). Trimming took off 0 bases at V and 4 bases at J, with 11 bases between the two ends. CDR1 and CDR2 (germline): SGDLS, YYNGEE. This CDR3 is built from 15 residues. The CDR3 DNA sequence: TGTGCCAGCAGCGTAGGAGGGGGGGCGAATCAGCCCCAGCATTTT. It is translated as CASSVGGGANQPQHF.

The V and J genes are TRBV9 and TRBJ2-1, with 10 bases lining up with TRBD2. Germline V gene data show CDR1 as SGDLS and CDR2 as YYNGEE. Trimming took 0 bases from V and 4 from J; bases not matched to a gene: 4. The CDR3 extends over 16 amino acids. This CDR3 reads CASSVVGSGGYNEQFF. CDR3 sequence (DNA): TGTGCCAGCAGCGTAGTGGGTAGCGGGGGGTACAATGAGCAGTTCTTC.

The chain joins TRBV30 to TRBJ1-5, with D maybe TRBD1 (5 bases). The CDR3 sequence is 15 residues long. Trimming shortened V by 2 bases and J by 4 bases, and 15 bases separated the two germline ends. Germline V lookup: CDR1 GTSNPN, CDR2 SVGIG (reference sequence). For the CDR3, the DNA is TGTGCCTGGAGTAACCCGCTGGGGGGAAATCAGCCCCAGCATTTT. Translating it yields CAWSNPLGGNQPQHF.

This clone appeared a single time. The chain carries TRBV10-3 and TRBJ2-3, with TRBD1 matching over 9 bases. Germline CDR1 is ENHRY and CDR2 is SYGVKD. V trimming: 0 bases; J trimming: 3 bases; junction bases outside the gene matches: 4. CDR3 length: 16 residues. Written as DNA, the CDR3 is TGTGCCATCAGTGAGTCGACAGGGGGATGGACAGATACGCAGTATTTT. Residues: CAISESTGGWTDTQYF.

This clone showed up just a few times. The V and J genes are TRBV28 and TRBJ1-5; TRBD1 matches 9 bases. After removal of 2 bases from V and 3 bases from J, the junction contained 14 bases not matched to a gene. This CDR3 contains 19 residues. Germline CDR1 MDHEN, CDR2 SYDVKM. In DNA form, the CDR3 reads TGTGCCAGCAGTTTAGTAGCCGGACAGGGGCTGATTTCCAATCAGCCCCAGCATTTT. The encoded protein is CASSLVAGQGLISNQPQHF.

The chain has TRBV27 and TRBJ1-2, with a tentative D call TRBD1 (5 bases). Germline assignment: CDR1 MNHEY and CDR2 SMNVEV (reference sequence). CDR3 length: 13 amino acids. Trimming left V 8 bases short and J 7 bases short, with 17 bases between. CDR3 coding DNA: TGTGCCAGCGGGGGGTCCCATTGGGGTGGCTACACCTTC. It is translated as CASGGSHWGGYTF.

V and J are TRBV4-3 and TRBJ1-5; D possibly corresponds to TRBD1 (5 bases). Trimming took off 0 bases at V and 1 base at J, with 10 bases between the two ends. This CDR3 comprises 16 residues. In germline, CDR1 is LGHNA, CDR2 YSLEER. The chain's CDR3 is CASSQDKGISNQPQHF. The CDR3 DNA sequence: TGCGCCAGCAGCCAAGACAAGGGGATCAGCAATCAGCCCCAGCATTTT.

The chain combines TRBV6-5 with TRBJ1-5; unclear D gene. The CDR3 contains 15 residues. The ends were cut back, 8 bases at V and 5 bases at J, with 19 bases in the middle. CDR1 MNHEY and CDR2 SVGAGI come from the germline V gene. The CDR3 DNA reads as TGTGCCAGCGGATCGGAGGTAGATGGGTATCAGCCCCAGCATTTT. Residues: CASGSEVDGYQPQHF.

The CDR3 sequence: CASSEGGGSSYGYTF. CDR3 bases: TGTGCCAGCAGTGAAGGGGGGGGCTCTAGCTATGGCTACACCTTC. V gene TRBV6-1 combines with J gene TRBJ1-2; maybe TRBD1 (6 bases). V lost 1 base, J lost 4 bases, and 13 bases lay in between. This CDR3 has 15 residues. CDR1 MNHNS and CDR2 SASEGT come from the germline V gene.